The T cell receptor (beta chain) under discussion was sequenced for a study of response to subunit inactivated influenza vaccine. Germline loops: CDR1 SGHDN, CDR2 FVKESK. The V gene lost 2 bases and the J gene lost 4 bases, with 3 bases spanning the gap. The CDR3 spans 12 residues. TCRdb independently ran MiXCR on the RT-PCR reads; one entry per CDR3 protein. The table has about 300,000 distinct CDR3 sequences, about a fifth seen once; the top ten hold 9.5% to 13%. The sequenced sample was PBMCs from blood, obtained 21 months after vaccination. This TCR was recovered from a man in his fifties or sixties who received an inactivated influenza vaccine. V gene TRBV14 combines with J gene TRBJ1-3; D not certain. The CDR3 reads CASSQLGNTIYF. CDR3 in DNA: TGTGCCAGCAGCCAACTCGGAAACACCATATATTTT.